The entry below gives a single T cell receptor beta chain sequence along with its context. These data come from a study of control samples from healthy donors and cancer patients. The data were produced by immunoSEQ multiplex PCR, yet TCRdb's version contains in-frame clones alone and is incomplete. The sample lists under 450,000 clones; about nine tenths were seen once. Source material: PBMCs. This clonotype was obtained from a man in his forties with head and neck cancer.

CDR3 in DNA: TGTGCCAGCTCACCACCCCTCCCCCACCAGAAGAGGCCCTACGAGCAGTACTTC. The encoded protein is CASSPPLPHQKRPYEQYF. The V gene is TRBV18, the J gene TRBJ2-7, with D unclear. V was shortened by 0 bases and J by 2 bases, with 20 bases between the two germline ends. Germline values: CDR1 KGHSH, CDR2 LQKENI. This CDR3 comprises 18 residues.